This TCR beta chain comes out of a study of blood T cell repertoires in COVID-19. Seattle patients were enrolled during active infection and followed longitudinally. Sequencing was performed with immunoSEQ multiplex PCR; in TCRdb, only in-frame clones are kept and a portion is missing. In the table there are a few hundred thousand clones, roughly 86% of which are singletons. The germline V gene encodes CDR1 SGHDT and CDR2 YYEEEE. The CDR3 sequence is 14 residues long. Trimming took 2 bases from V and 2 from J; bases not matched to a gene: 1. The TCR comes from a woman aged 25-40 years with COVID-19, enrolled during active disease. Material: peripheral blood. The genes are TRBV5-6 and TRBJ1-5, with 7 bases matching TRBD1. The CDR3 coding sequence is TGTGCCAGCAGCTTTGGGACAGGCAATCAGCCCCAGCATTTT. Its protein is CASSFGTGNQPQHF.